This section outlines one T cell receptor (beta chain) sequence together with its context. The data were obtained in a study of blood T cell repertoires in COVID-19. Study as a whole: COVID-19 samples collected from the United States, Italy and Spain covered acute and convalescent phases.

Generated by immunoSEQ multiplex PCR, the TCRdb table keeps only in-frame clones and is missing some. The table has 150,000 or so clones, approximately 88% seen once. The CDR3 is 13 amino acids. V lost 6 bases to trimming and J lost 3 bases, with 9 bases between them. Two negative PCRs, clearance, or symptom resolution characterized the recovered Cohort 3 donors. Sample: PBMCs or T cells enriched from blood (not recorded which). The chain is built from TRBV12-3 or TRBV12-4 and TRBJ1-5, with TRBD1 as a possible D gene (5 bases). The TCR sequence derives from a woman aged 55-69 years who had recovered from COVID-19. The CDR3 DNA is TGTGCCAGCAGGAAGGGGTCCAATCAGCCCCAGCATTTT. Translation gives CASRKGSNQPQHF.